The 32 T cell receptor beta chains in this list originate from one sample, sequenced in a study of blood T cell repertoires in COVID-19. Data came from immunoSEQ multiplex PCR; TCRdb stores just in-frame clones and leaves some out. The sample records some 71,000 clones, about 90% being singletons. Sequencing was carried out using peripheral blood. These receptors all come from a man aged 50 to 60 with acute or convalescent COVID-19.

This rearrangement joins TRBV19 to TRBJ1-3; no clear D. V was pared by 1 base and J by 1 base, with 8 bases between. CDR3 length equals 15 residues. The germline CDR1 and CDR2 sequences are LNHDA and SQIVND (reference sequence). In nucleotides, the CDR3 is TGTGCCAGTAGTATAGGGAGTGGATCTGGAAACACCATATATTTT. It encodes CASSIGSGSGNTIYF.

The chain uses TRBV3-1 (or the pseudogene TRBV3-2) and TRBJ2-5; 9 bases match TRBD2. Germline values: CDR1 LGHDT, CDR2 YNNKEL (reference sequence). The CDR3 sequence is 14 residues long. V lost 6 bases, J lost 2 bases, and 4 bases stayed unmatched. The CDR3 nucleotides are TGTGCCAGCAGTCGAACTAGCGGGCAAGAGACCCAGTACTTC. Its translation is CASSRTSGQETQYF.

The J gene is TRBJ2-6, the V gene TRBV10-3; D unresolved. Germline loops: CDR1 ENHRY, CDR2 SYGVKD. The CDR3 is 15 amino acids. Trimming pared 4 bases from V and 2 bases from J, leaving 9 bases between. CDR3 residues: CAISGGATGANVLTF. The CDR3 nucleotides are TGTGCCATCAGTGGTGGTGCTACTGGGGCCAACGTCCTGACTTTC.

CDR3: CASRATGWNTEAFF. The CDR3 region has the DNA TGTGCCAGCAGGGCTACAGGGTGGAACACTGAAGCTTTCTTT. The chain uses TRBV6-5 and TRBJ1-1; maybe TRBD1 (6 bases). In germline, CDR1 is MNHEY, CDR2 SVGAGI. The CDR3 consists of 14 residues. V dropped 6 bases and J dropped 1 base, with 12 bases sitting between them.

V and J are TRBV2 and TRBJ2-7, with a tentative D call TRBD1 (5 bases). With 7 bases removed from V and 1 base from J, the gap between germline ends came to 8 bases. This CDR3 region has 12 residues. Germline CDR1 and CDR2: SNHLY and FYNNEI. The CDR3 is CASTQGSYEQYF. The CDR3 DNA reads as TGTGCCAGCACGCAGGGTTCCTACGAGCAGTACTTC.

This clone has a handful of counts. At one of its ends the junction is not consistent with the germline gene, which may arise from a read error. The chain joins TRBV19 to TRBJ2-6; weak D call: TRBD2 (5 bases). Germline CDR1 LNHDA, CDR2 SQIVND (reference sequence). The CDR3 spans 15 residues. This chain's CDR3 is CASTSRGSGSNVLTF. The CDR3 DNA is TGTGCCAGCACGTCCCGAGGGTCTGGGTCCAACGTCCTGACTTTC.

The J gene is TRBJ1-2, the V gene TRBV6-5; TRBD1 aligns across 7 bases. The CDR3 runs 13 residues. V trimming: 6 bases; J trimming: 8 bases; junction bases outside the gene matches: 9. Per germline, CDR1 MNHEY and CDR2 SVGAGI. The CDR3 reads CASSGGQRKGYTF. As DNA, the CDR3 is TGTGCCAGCAGCGGGGGACAGCGAAAAGGCTACACCTTC.

The CDR3 DNA is TGTGCCAGTACCCCTGGGGGGAATCGGGCCAATGAGCAGTTCTTC. The encoded protein is CASTPGGNRANEQFF. J is TRBJ2-1 and V is TRBV19, with a weak D call TRBD2 (6 bases). The CDR3 sequence is 15 residues long. Trimming left V 7 bases short and J 6 bases short, with 19 bases between. Germline lookup yields CDR1 LNHDA and CDR2 SQIVND (reference sequence).

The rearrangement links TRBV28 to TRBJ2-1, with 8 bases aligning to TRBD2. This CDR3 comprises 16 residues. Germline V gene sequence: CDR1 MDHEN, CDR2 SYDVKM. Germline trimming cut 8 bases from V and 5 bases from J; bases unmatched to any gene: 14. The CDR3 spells CASHPAGTRADNEQFF. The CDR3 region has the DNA TGTGCCAGCCATCCAGCGGGGACTAGGGCCGACAATGAGCAGTTCTTC.

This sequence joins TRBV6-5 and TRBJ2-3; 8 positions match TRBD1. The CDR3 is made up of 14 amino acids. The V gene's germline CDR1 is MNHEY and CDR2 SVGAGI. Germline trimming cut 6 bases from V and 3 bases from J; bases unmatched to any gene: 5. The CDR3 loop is CASSITGGTDTQYF. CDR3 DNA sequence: TGTGCCAGCAGCATAACAGGGGGTACAGATACGCAGTATTTT.

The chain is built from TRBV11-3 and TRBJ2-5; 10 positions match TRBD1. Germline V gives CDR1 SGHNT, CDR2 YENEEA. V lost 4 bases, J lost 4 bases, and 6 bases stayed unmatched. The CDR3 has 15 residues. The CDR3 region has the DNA TGTGCCAGCAGCTCCCGGGACAGGGGCGTAGAGACCCAGTACTTC. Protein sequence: CASSSRDRGVETQYF.

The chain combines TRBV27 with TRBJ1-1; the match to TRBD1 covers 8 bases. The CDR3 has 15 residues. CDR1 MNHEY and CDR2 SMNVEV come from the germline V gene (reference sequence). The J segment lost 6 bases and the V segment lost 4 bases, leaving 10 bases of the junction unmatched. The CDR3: CASSSHSGGLSEAFF. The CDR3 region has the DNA TGTGCCAGCAGTTCTCATTCAGGGGGCCTGTCTGAAGCTTTCTTT.

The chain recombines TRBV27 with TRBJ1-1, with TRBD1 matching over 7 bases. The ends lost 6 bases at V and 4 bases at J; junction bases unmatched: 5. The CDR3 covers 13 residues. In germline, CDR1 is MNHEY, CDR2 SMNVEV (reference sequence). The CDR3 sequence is CASSVRGRTEAFF. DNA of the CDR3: TGTGCCAGCAGCGTAAGGGGGCGCACTGAAGCTTTCTTT.

The CDR3 reads CASREGTANTEAFF. Written as DNA, the CDR3 is TGCGCCAGCAGGGAAGGGACAGCGAACACTGAAGCTTTCTTT. The chain couples TRBV5-1 to TRBJ1-1, with 7 bases fitting TRBD1. The germline V gene has CDR1 SGHRS and CDR2 YFSETQ. With V trimmed by 5 bases and J by 1 base, 5 bases remained unmatched. The CDR3 is 14 amino acids.

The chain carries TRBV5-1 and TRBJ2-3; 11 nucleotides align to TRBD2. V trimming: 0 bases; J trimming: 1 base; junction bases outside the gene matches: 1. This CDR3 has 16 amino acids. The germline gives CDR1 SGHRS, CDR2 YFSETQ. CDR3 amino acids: CASSLELAGGTDTQYF. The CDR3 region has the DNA TGCGCCAGCAGCTTGGAACTAGCGGGGGGCACAGATACGCAGTATTTT.

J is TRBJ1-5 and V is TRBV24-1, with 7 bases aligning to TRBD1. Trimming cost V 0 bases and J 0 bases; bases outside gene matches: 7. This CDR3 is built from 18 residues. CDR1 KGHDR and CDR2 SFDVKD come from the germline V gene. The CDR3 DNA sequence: TGTGCCACCAGTGATTTGCCAGGGGGTGTATATAGCAATCAGCCCCAGCATTTT. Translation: CATSDLPGGVYSNQPQHF.

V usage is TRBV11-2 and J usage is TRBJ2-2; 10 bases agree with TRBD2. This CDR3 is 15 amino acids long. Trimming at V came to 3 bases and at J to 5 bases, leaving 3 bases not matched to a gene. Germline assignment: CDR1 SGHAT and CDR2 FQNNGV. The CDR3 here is CASSFPSGRTGELFF. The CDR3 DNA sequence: TGTGCCAGCAGCTTCCCTAGCGGGAGAACCGGGGAGCTGTTTTTT.

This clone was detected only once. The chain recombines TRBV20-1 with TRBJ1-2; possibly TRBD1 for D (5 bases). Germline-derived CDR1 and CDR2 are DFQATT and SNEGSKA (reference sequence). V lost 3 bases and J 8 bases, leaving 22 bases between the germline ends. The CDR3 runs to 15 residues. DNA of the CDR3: TGCAGTGCTAGTGGGGCCCGGGCGCGGGTCCGAGGCTACACCTTC. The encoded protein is CSASGARARVRGYTF.

The CDR3 protein is CATSDLRDTIQETQYF. CDR3 DNA sequence: TGTGCCACCAGTGATTTGCGGGACACGATCCAAGAGACCCAGTACTTC. V and J are TRBV24-1 and TRBJ2-5; TRBD1 might be the D (6 bases). The V gene's germline CDR1 is KGHDR and CDR2 SFDVKD. V was trimmed by 0 bases and J by 1 base, leaving 11 bases between them. The CDR3 runs 16 residues.

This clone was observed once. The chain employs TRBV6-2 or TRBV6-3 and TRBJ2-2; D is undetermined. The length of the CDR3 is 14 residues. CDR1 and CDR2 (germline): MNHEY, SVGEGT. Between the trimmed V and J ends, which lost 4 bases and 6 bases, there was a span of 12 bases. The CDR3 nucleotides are TGTGCCAGCAGTTCCCCAAAGCATCCCGGGGAGCTGTTTTTT. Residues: CASSSPKHPGELFF.

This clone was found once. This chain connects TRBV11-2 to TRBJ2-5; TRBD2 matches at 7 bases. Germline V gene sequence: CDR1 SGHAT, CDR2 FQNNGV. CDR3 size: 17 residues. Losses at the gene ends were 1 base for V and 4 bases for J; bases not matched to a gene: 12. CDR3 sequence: CASSLGSGGRLGETQYF. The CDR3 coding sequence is TGTGCCAGCAGCTTAGGCTCGGGGGGACGACTGGGAGAGACCCAGTACTTC.

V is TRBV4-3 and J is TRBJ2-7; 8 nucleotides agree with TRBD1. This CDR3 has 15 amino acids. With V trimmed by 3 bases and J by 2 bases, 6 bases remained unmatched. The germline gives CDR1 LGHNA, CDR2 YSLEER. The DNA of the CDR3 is TGCGCCAGCAGCCAGGGGACAGGTACTACCTACGAGCAGTACTTC. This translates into CASSQGTGTTYEQYF.

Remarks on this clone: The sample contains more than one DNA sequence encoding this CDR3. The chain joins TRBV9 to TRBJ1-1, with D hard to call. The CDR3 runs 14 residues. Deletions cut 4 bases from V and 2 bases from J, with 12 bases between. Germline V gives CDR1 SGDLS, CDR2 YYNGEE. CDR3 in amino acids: CASSPRRGNTEAFF. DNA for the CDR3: TGTGCCAGCAGCCCAAGACGAGGAAACACTGAAGCTTTCTTT.

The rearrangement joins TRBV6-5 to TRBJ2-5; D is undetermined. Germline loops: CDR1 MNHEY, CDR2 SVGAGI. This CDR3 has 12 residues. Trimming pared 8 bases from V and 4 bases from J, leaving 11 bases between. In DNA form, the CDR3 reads TGTGCCAGCTCCCCTGGGCGAGAGACCCAGTACTTC. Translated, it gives CASSPGRETQYF.

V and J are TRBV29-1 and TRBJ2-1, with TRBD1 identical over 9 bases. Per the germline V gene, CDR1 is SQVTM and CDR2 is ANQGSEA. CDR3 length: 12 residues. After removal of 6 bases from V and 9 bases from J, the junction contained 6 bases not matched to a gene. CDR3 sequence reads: CSVHRGQGEQFF. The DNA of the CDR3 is TGCAGCGTACACAGGGGGCAAGGTGAGCAGTTCTTC.

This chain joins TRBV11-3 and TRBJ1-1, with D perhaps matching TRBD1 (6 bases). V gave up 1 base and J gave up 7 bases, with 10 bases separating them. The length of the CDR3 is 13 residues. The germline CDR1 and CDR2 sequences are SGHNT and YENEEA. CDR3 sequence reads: CASSLVQGSEAFF. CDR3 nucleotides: TGTGCCAGCAGCTTAGTTCAGGGGAGTGAAGCTTTCTTT.

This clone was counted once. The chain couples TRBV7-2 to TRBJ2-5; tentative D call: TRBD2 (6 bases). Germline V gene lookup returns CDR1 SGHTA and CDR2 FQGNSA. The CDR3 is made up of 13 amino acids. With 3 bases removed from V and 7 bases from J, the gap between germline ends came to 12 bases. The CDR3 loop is CASSFPQGGTQYF. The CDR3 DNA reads TGTGCCAGCAGCTTCCCCCAGGGAGGGACCCAGTACTTC. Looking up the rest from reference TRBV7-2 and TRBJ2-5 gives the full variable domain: GAGVSQSPSNKVTEKGKDVELRCDPISGHTALYWYRQSLGQGLEFLIYFQGNSAPDKSGLPSDRFSAERTGGSVSTLTIQRTQQEDSAVYLCASSFPQGGTQYFGPGTRLLVL.

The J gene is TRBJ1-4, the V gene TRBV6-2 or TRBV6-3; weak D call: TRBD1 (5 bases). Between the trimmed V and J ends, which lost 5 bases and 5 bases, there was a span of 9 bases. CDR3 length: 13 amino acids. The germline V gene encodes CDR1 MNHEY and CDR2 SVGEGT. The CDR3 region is CASSTRQNEKLFF. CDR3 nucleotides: TGTGCCAGCAGTACCCGACAGAATGAAAAACTGTTTTTT.

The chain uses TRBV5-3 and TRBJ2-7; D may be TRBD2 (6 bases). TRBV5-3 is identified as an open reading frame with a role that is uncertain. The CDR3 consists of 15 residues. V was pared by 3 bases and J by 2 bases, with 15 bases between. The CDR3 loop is CARSWVAVKPYEQYF. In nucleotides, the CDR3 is TGTGCCAGAAGCTGGGTAGCGGTAAAACCCTACGAGCAGTACTTC.

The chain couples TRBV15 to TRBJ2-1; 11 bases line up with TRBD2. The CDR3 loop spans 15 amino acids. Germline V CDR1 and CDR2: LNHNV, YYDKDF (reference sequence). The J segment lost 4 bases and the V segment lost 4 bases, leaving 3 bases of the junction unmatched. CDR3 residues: CATSTLAGGYNEQFF. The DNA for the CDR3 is TGTGCCACCAGCACCTTAGCGGGAGGGTACAATGAGCAGTTCTTC.

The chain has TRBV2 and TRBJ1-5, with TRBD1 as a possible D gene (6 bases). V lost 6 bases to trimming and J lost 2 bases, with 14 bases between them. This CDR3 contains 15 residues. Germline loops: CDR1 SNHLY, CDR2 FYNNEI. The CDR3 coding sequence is TGTGCCAGCAGGGGGGCAGGGGCGGGCAATCAGCCCCAGCATTTT. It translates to CASRGAGAGNQPQHF. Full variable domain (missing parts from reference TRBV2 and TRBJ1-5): EPEVTQTPSHQVTQMGQEVILRCVPISNHLYFYWYRQILGQKVEFLVSFYNNEISEKSEIFDDQFSVERPDGSNFTLKIRSTKLEDSAMYFCASRGAGAGNQPQHFGDGTRLSIL.

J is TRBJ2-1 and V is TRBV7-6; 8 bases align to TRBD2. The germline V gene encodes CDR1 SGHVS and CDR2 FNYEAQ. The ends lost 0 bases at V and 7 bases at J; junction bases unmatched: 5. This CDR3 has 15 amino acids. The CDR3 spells CASSLAYGRGNEQFF. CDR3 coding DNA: TGTGCCAGCAGCTTAGCCTACGGGAGGGGTAATGAGCAGTTCTTC.